This T cell receptor beta chain was retrieved from a study of long-term antiretroviral therapy in people with HIV. The study's findings and limits: Post-treatment diversity went higher with ART but stayed below transplant donor controls.

Samples were assayed with immunoSEQ v3.0 at survey level. Assay: immunoSEQ multiplex PCR; the TCRdb copy retains only in-frame clones and omits some. The sample shows some 34,000 clones, roughly 96% of them seen only once. A word on this clone: Antigen unknown.

Source: unsorted PBMCs, taken roughly 6.9 years after starting antiretroviral therapy. The receptor was derived from a man aged 25-45 years with HIV.

CDR3 coding DNA: TGTGCCAGCAGCTATCGGGGCTGGATCGACGAGCAGTACTTC. Its protein product is CASSYRGWIDEQYF. The J gene is TRBJ2-7, the V gene TRBV5-6; D is tentatively TRBD1 or TRBD2 (5 bases each). Germline CDR1 is SGHDT and CDR2 is YYEEEE. The CDR3 runs 14 residues. Trimming took off 3 bases at V and 5 bases at J, with 15 bases between the two ends. Together with reference TRBV5-6 and TRBJ2-7, the CDR3 gives the full variable domain: DAGVTQSPTHLIKTRGQQVTLRCSPKSGHDTVSWYQQALGQGPQFIFQYYEEEERQRGNFPDRFSGHQFPNYSSELNVNALLLGDSALYLCASSYRGWIDEQYFGPGTRLTVT.